The present TCR beta chain was sequenced within a study of response to subunit inactivated influenza vaccine. Study-wide points: Every seasonal influenza vaccination brings in few new T cells, the authors suggested.

With regard to this clonotype: Its target is not known.

TCRdb ran MiXCR on the RT-PCR reads and lists one entry per CDR3 protein. The sample includes a few hundred thousand distinct CDR3 sequences, about 14% of them seen just once. Losses at the gene ends were 0 bases for V and 5 bases for J; bases not matched to a gene: 12. The CDR3 is 18 residues long. Germline CDR1 reads SGHRS; CDR2 reads YFSETQ. This TCR derives from a man over 45 who received an inactivated influenza vaccine. The chain carries TRBV5-1 and TRBJ2-5; 11 bases agree with TRBD1. Sequenced here: PBMCs from blood, sampled about 11 days after vaccination. The CDR3 here is CASSLGTGGAFVRETQYF. CDR3 nucleotide sequence: TGCGCCAGCAGCTTGGGGACAGGGGGCGCCTTTGTTCGTGAGACCCAGTACTTC.